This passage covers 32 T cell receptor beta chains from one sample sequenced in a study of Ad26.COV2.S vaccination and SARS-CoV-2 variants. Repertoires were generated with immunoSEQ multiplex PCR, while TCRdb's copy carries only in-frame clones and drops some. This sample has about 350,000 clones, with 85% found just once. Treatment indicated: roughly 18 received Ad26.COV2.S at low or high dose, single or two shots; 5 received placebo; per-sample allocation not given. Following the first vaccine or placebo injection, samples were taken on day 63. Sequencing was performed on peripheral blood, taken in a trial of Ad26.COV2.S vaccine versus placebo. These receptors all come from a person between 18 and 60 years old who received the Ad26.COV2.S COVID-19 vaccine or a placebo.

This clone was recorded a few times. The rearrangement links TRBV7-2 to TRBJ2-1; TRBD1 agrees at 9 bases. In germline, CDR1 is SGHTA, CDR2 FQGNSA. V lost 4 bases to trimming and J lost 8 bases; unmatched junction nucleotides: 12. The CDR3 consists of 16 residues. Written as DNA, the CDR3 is TGTGCCAGCAGCTATAACCGGGACAGGGTAAGCCATGAGCAGTTCTTC. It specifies CASSYNRDRVSHEQFF.

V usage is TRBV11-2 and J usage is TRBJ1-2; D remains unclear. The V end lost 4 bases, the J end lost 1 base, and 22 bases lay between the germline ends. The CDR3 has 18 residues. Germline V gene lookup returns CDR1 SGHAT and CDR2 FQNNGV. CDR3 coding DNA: TGTGCCAGCAGCTCTCATTCACCGACTCGCAAGAGTAACTATGGCTACACCTTC. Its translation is CASSSHSPTRKSNYGYTF.

CDR3 bases: TGTGCCAGCAGCTTGAGGCAGGGGAAAGAGACCCAGTACTTC. Translating it yields CASSLRQGKETQYF. J is TRBJ2-5 and V is TRBV5-6, with D possibly matching TRBD1 (6 bases). The CDR3 has 14 amino acids. V was trimmed by 1 base and J by 3 bases, leaving 10 bases between them. Looked up from germline, CDR1 is SGHDT and CDR2 is YYEEEE.

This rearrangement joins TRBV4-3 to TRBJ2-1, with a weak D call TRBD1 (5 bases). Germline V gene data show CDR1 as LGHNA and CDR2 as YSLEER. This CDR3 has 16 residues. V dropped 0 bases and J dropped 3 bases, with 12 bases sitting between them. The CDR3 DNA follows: TGCGCCAGCAGCCAAGATGGTTCAGGGCACTACAATGAGCAGTTCTTC. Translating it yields CASSQDGSGHYNEQFF.

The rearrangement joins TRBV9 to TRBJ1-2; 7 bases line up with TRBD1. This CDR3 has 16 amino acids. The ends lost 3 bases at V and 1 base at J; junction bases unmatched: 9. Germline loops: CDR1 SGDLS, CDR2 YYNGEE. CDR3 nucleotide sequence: TGTGCCAGCAGCGGTCTCCAGGGGGTAAATAACTATGGCTACACCTTC. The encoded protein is CASSGLQGVNNYGYTF.

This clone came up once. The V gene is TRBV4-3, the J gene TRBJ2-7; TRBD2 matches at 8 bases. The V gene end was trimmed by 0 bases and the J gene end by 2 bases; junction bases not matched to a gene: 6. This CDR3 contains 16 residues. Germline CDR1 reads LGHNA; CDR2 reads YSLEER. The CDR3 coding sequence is TGCGCCAGCAGCCAAGATCTTGGTAGCGGGACCTACGAGCAGTACTTC. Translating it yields CASSQDLGSGTYEQYF.

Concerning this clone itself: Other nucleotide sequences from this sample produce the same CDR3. CDR3 DNA sequence: TGTGCCAGCAGCTATCCCGGGACCTACGAGCAGTACTTC. It is translated as CASSYPGTYEQYF. The chain combines TRBV7-9 with TRBJ2-7; a weak D match, TRBD2 (5 bases). There are 13 residues in the CDR3. Germline V gene sequence: CDR1 SEHNR, CDR2 FQNEAQ (reference sequence). V shed 4 bases and J shed 2 bases, with 9 bases lying between them.

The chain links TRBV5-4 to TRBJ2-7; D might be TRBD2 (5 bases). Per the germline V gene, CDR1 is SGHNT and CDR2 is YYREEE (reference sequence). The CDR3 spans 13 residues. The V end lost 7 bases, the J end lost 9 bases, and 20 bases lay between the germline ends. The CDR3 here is CASGFSKGETQYF. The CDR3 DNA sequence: TGTGCCAGCGGTTTTTCCAAGGGAGAGACGCAGTACTTC.

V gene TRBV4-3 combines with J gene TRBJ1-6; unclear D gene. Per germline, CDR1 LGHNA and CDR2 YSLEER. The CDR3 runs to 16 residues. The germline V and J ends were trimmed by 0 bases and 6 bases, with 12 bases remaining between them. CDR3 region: CASSQDPGLSNSPLHF. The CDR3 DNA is TGCGCCAGCAGCCAAGATCCCGGTCTCTCTAATTCACCCCTCCACTTT.

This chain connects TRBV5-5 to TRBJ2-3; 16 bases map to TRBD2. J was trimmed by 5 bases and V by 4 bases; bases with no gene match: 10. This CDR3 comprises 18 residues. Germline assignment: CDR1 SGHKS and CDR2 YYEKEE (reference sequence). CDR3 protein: CASSLTGTSGRGEDTQYF. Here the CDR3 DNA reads TGTGCCAGCAGCCTAACCGGGACTAGCGGGAGGGGGGAAGATACGCAGTATTTT.

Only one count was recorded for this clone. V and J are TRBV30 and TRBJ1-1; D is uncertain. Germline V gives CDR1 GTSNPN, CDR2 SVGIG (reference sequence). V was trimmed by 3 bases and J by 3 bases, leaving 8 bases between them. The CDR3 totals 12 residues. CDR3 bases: TGTGCCTGGAGCCCTGCGGACACTGAAGCTTTCTTT. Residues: CAWSPADTEAFF.

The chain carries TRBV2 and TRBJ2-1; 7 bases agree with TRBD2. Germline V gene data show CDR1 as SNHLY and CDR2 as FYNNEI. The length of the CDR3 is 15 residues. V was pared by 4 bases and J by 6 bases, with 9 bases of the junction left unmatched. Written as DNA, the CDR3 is TGTGCCAGCAGTGCCGGCGGGAGAGGGCGCAATGAGCAGTTCTTC. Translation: CASSAGGRGRNEQFF.

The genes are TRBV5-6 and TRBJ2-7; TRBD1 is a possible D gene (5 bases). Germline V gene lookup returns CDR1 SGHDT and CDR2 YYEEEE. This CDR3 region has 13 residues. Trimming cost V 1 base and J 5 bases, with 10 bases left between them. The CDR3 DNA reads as TGTGCCAGCAGCTTGTCTAAGGGGAACGAGCAGTACTTC. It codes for CASSLSKGNEQYF.

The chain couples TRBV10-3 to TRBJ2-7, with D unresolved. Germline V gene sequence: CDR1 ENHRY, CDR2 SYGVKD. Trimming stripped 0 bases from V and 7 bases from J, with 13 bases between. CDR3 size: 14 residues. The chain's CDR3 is CAISESTHWGEQYF. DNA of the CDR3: TGTGCCATCAGTGAGTCGACTCATTGGGGAGAGCAGTACTTC.

Here the CDR3 reads CASSLWGRDTQYF. Written as DNA, the CDR3 is TGTGCCAGCAGTTTATGGGGTAGGGATACGCAGTATTTT. The chain links TRBV28 to TRBJ2-3; unclear D gene. V was clipped by 0 bases and J by 6 bases, with 7 bases between them. Germline assignment: CDR1 MDHEN and CDR2 SYDVKM. The CDR3 has 13 amino acids.

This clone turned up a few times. The CDR3 loop reads CASSLPRVYEQFF. CDR3 sequence (DNA): TGTGCCAGCAGCTTACCCAGGGTGTATGAGCAGTTCTTC. The J gene is TRBJ2-1, the V gene TRBV7-9; D is perhaps TRBD1 (5 bases). The germline gives CDR1 SEHNR, CDR2 FQNEAQ (reference sequence). The V and J ends lost 2 bases and 8 bases respectively, with 10 bases between them. This CDR3 has 13 amino acids.

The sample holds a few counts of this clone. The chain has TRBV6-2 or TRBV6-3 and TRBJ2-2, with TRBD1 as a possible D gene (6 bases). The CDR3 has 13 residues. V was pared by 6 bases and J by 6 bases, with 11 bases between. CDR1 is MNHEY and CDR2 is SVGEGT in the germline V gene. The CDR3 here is CASSSTGSGELFF. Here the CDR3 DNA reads TGTGCCAGCAGCTCAACAGGGTCCGGGGAGCTGTTTTTT.

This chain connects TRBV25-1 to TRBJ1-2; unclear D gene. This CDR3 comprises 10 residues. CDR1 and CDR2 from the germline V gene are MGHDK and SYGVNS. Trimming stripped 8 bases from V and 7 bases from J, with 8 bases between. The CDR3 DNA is TGTGCCAGCTTCAGCGGTGGCTACACCTTC. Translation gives CASFSGGYTF.

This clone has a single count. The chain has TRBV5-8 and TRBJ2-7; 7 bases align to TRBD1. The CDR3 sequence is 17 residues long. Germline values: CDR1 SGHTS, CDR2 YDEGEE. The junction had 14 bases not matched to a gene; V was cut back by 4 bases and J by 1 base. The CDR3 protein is CASSQPHGTAISYEQYF. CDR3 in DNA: TGTGCCAGCAGCCAACCCCACGGGACAGCCATTTCCTACGAGCAGTACTTC.

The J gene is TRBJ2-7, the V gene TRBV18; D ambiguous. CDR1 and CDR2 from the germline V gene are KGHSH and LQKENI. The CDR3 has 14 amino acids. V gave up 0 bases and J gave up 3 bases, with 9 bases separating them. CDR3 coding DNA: TGTGCCAGCTCACCACCGAGTGCTGGCTACGAGCAGTACTTC. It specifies CASSPPSAGYEQYF. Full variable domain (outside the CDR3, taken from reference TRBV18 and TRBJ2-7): NAGVMQNPRHLVRRRGQEARLRCSPMKGHSHVYWYRQLPEEGLKFMVYLQKENIIDESGMPKERFSAEFPKEGPSILRIQQVVRGDSAAYFCASSPPSAGYEQYFGPGTRLTVT.

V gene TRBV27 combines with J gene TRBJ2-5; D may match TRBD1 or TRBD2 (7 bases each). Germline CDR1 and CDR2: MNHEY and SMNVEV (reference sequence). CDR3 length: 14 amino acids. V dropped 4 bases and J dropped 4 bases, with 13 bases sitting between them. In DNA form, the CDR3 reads TGTGCCAGCAGTTGGGGAGGGGGCGGAGAGACCCAGTACTTC. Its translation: CASSWGGGGETQYF.

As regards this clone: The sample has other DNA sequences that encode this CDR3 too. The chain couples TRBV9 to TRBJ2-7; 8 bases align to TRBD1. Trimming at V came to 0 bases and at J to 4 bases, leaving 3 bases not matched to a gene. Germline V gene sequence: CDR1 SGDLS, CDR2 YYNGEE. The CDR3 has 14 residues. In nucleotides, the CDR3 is TGTGCCAGCAGCGTAGGAGACAGGGGATACGAGCAGTACTTC. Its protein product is CASSVGDRGYEQYF.

CDR3 nucleotide sequence: TGTGCCAGCAGTTATGAACCTGCACCCTACAATGAGCAGTTCTTC. Its translation is CASSYEPAPYNEQFF. The chain links TRBV6-5 to TRBJ2-1, with D unclear. The CDR3 is 15 amino acids. V lost 3 bases, J lost 2 bases, and 11 bases lay in between. Germline V gives CDR1 MNHEY, CDR2 SVGAGI.

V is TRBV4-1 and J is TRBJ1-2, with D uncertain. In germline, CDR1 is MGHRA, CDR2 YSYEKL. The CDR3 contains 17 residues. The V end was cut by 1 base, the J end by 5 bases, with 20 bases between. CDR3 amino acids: CASSQVGTAQLLYGYTF. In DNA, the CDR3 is TGCGCCAGCAGCCAAGTAGGAACAGCACAACTATTGTATGGCTACACCTTC.

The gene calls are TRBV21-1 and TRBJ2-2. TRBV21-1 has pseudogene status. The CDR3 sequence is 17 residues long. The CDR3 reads CASSKAPGPRNTGELFF. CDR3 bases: TGTGCCAGCAGCAAAGCTCCGGGACCGCGGAACACCGGGGAGCTGTTTTTT.

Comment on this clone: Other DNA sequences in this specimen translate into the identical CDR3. CDR3 bases: TGCGCCAGCAGCTTGGCAGGGCGTTCACCCCTCCACTTT. Amino acid sequence: CASSLAGRSPLHF. The chain is built from TRBV5-1 and TRBJ1-6; D perhaps matches TRBD1 (5 bases). This CDR3 has 13 amino acids. The V gene lost 0 bases and the J gene lost 9 bases, with 7 bases spanning the gap. In germline, CDR1 is SGHRS, CDR2 YFSETQ.

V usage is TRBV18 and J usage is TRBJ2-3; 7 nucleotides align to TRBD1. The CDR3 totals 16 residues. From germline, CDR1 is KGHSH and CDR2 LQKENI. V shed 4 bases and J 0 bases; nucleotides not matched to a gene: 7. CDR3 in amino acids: CASSRDSGSSTDTQYF. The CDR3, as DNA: TGTGCCAGCTCACGGGACAGTGGGTCTAGCACAGATACGCAGTATTTT.

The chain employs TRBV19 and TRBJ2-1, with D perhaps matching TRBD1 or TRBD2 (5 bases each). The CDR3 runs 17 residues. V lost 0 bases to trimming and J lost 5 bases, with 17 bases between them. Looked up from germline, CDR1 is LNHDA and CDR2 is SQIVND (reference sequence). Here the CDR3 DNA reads TGTGCCAGTAGTATAGATAGGGGACGCGGGCGGAACAATGAGCAGTTCTTC. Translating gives CASSIDRGRGRNNEQFF. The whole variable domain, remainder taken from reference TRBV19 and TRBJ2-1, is DGGITQSPKYLFRKEGQNVTLSCEQNLNHDAMYWYRQDPGQGLRLIYYSQIVNDFQKGDIAEGYSVSREKKESFPLTVTSAQKNPTAFYLCASSIDRGRGRNNEQFFGPGTRLTVL.

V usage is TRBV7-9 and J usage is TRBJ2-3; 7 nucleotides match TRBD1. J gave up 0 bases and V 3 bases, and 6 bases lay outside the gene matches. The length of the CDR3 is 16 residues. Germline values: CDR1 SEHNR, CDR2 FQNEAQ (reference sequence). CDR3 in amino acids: CASSFFRDSSTDTQYF. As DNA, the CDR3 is TGTGCCAGCAGCTTTTTTAGGGACAGTAGCACAGATACGCAGTATTTT.

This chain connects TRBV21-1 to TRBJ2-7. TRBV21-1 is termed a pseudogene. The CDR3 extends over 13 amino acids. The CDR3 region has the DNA TGTGCCAGCCCAGGGGGGGGTGCCTACGAGCAGTACTTC. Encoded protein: CASPGGGAYEQYF.

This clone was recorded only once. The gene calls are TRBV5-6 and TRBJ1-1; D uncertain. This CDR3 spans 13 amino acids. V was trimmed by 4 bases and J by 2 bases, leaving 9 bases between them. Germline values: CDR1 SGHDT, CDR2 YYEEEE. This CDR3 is CASSLWRNTEAFF. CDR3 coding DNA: TGTGCCAGCAGCCTCTGGCGAAACACTGAAGCTTTCTTT.

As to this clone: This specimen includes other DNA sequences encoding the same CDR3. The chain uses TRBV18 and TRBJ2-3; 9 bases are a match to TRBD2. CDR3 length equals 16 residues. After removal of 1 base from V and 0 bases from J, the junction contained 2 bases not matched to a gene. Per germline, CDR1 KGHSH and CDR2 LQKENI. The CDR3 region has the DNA TGTGCCAGCTCACCACTAGCGGGGGCGAGCACAGATACGCAGTATTTT. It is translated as CASSPLAGASTDTQYF.